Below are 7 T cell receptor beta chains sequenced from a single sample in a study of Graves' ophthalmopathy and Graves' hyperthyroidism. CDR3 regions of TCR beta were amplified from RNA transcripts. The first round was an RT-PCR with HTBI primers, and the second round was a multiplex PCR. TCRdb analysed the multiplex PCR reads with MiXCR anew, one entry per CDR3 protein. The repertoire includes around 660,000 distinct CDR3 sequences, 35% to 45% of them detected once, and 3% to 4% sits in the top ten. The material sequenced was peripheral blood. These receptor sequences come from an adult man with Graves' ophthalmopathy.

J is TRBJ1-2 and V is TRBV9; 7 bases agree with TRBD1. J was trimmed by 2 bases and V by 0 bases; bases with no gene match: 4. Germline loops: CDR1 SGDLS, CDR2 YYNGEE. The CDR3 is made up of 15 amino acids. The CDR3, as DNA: TGTGCCAGCAGCGTAGTCGGGACAGAGAACTATGGCTACACCTTC. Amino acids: CASSVVGTENYGYTF.

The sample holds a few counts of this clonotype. This chain's CDR3 is CSATMTGDPGNTIYF. The CDR3 DNA reads TGCAGTGCTACCATGACAGGGGACCCTGGAAACACCATATATTTT. V usage is TRBV20-1 and J usage is TRBJ1-3; the match to TRBD1 covers 8 bases. The germline gives CDR1 DFQATT, CDR2 SNEGSKA (reference sequence). The junction had 7 bases not matched to a gene; V was cut back by 4 bases and J by 2 bases. The CDR3 spans 15 residues.

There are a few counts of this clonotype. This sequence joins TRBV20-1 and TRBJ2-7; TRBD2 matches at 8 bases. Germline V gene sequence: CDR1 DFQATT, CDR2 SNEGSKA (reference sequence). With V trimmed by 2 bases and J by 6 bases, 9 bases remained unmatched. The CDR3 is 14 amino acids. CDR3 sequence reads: CSARSTSEYSEQYF. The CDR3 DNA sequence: TGCAGTGCTAGATCGACTAGCGAGTACTCCGAGCAGTACTTC.

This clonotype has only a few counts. This CDR3 is CASSHGLENEQYF. CDR3 nucleotide sequence: TGTGCCAGCAGCCACGGACTAGAGAACGAGCAGTACTTC. The chain carries TRBV4-2 and TRBJ2-7, with TRBD2 identical over 7 bases. The CDR3 runs 13 residues. V lost 3 bases and J lost 5; bases outside the gene matches: 4. Germline CDR1 reads LGHNA; CDR2 reads YNFKEQ.

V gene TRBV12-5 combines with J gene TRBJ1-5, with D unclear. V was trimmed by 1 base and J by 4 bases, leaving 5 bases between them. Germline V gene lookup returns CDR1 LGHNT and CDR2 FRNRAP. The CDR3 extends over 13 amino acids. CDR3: CASGLEENQPQHF. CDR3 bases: TGTGCTAGTGGTTTGGAGGAAAATCAGCCCCAGCATTTT.

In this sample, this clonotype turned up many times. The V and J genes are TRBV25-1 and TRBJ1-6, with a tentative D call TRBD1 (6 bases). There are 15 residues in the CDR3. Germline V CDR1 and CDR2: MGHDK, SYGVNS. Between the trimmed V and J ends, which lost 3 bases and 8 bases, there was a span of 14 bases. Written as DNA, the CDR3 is TGTGCCAGCAGTGACCCCGGGACAAGTTATTCACCCCTCCACTTT. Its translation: CASSDPGTSYSPLHF.

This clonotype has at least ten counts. The CDR3 sequence: CASLTGGSGNTIYF. CDR3 nucleotides: TGTGCCAGCTTGACAGGGGGCTCTGGAAACACCATATATTTT. The rearrangement joins TRBV2 to TRBJ1-3, with 9 bases fitting TRBD1. Losses at the gene ends were 8 bases for V and 0 bases for J; bases not matched to a gene: 2. The CDR3 sequence is 14 residues long. Germline assignment: CDR1 SNHLY and CDR2 FYNNEI.